This T cell receptor (beta chain) was profiled in a study of T-cell reconstitution after alpha-beta-depleted transplantation in children. This clonotype was observed many times. Unique molecular identifiers were built into the TCRbeta library. TCRdb reprocessed the PCR reads with MiXCR, giving one entry per CDR3 protein. The sample has about half a million distinct CDR3 sequences, around 13% seen once. V was clipped by 0 bases and J by 5 bases; unmatched bases: 4. This CDR3 contains 14 residues. CDR1 and CDR2 (germline): SGHRS, YFSETQ. The chain carries TRBV5-1 and TRBJ2-7; 8 positions agree with TRBD1. Here the sequenced sample was PBMCs from the stem cell graft donor, taken from the stem cell graft. The TCR comes from a human donor who donated a stem cell graft to a child with combined immunodeficiency. The CDR3 DNA reads as TGCGCCAGCAGCTTGGAGACAGGGGAGAACGAGCAGTACTTC. Residues: CASSLETGENEQYF.